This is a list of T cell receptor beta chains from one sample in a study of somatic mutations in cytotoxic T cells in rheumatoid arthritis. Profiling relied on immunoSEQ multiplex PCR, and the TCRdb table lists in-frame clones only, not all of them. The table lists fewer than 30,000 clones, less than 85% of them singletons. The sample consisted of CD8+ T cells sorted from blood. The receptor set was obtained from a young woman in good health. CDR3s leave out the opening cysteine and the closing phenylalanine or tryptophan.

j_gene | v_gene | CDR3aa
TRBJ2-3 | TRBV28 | ASSRVGTTSTDTQY
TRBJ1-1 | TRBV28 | ASSPHRATEAF
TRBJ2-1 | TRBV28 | ASSQLATYEQF
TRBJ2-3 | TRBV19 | ASSTEREVADTQY
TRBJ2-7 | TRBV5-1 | ASSSGQYYEQY
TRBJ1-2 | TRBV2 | ASDRSRGDSYGYT
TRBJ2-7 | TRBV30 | AWSVGTSGNYEQY
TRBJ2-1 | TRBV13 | ASSSLGGGDEQF
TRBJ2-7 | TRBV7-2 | ASSVDPPY
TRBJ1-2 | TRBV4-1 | ASSPRESQGQHYGYT
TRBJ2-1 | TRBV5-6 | ASSDGDNEQF
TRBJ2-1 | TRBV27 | ASTPLGGRNEQF
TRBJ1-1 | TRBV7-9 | ASSLEGARGTEAF
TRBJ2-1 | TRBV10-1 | ASSPAGGRRSYNEQF
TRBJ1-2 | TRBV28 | ASSLSAERDYGYT
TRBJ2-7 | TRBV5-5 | ASSYRQGYEQY
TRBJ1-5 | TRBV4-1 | ASSQDSVGNQPQH
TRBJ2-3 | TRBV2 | ASSEAGGSVGQY
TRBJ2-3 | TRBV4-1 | ASSVTSGRSDTQY
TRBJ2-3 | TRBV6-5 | ASSYSDRYTDTQY
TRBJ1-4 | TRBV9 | ASSAGSGGINEKLF